Included here is one TCR beta chain sequence, with context. This entry is derived from a study of T-cell reconstitution after alpha-beta-depleted transplantation in children. In germline, CDR1 is DFQATT, CDR2 SNEGSKA (reference sequence). The CDR3 length is 15 residues. The ends were cut back, 3 bases at V and 4 bases at J, with 18 bases in the middle. Library preparation (for TCRbeta) was performed with unique molecular identifiers. One entry per CDR3 protein, called by TCRdb with MiXCR from the PCR reads. In the table there are around 490,000 distinct CDR3 sequences, about an eighth of which are singletons.

The TCR was taken from a female patient aged 2 to 10 who had a stem cell transplant for aplastic anemia, so the T cells may come from the graft donor. Here the sequenced sample was PBMCs, mostly from graft donor cells, taken 180 days after TCRalphabeta/CD19-depleted stem cell transplant. The rearrangement joins TRBV20-1 to TRBJ1-2; D not certain. CDR3 in amino acids: CSARNIDPRPYGYTF. The CDR3 coding sequence is TGCAGTGCTAGGAATATCGACCCCAGGCCCTATGGCTACACCTTC.